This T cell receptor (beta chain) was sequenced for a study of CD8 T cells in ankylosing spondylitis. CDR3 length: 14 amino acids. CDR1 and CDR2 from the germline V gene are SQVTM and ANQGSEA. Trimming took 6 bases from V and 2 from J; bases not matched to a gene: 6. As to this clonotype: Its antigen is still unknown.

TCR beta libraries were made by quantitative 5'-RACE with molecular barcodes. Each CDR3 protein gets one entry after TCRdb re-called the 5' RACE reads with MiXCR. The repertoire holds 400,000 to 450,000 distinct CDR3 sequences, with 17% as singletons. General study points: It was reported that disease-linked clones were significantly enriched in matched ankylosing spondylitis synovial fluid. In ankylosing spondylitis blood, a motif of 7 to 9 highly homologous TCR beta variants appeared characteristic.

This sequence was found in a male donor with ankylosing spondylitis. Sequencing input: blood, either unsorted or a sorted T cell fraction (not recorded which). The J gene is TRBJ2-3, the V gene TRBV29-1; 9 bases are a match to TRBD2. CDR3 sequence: CSVGTSSYTDTQYF. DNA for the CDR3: TGCAGCGTCGGGACTAGCAGTTACACAGATACGCAGTATTTT.